Listed here are 14 T cell receptor beta chains from one sample, sequenced in a study of vaccination and CD4 T cells after COVID-19. The Oncomine TCR Beta short-read assay sequenced DNA from cultured CD4+ T cells. TCRdb itself ran the PCR reads through MiXCR, one entry per CDR3 protein. The repertoire holds about 19,000 distinct CDR3 sequences, with 50% to 60% as singletons. Antigens of these TCRs are unknown. The treatment denotes: approximately nine-day PBMC culture with coronavirus spike peptide pools or control peptides (ViraFEST assay). Material for sequencing was CD4+ T cells from blood, cultured in vitro. Source of these receptors: a human donor who had recovered from COVID-19.

V and J are TRBV5-1 and TRBJ2-5, with TRBD2 identical over 8 bases. Unmatched junction bases numbered 7, after V lost 0 bases and J lost 6 bases. Per the germline V gene, CDR1 is SGHRS and CDR2 is YFSETQ. The CDR3 length is 15 residues. The CDR3 DNA is TGCGCCAGCAGCTTGGCAGGACTAGCCGCACAGACCCAGTACTTC. Protein sequence: CASSLAGLAAQTQYF.

This clonotype was seen a handful of times. This chain connects TRBV11-3 to TRBJ1-2; TRBD1 agrees at 7 bases. J lost 2 bases, V lost 5 bases, and 5 bases had no gene match. Germline V lookup: CDR1 SGHNT, CDR2 YENEEA. This CDR3 comprises 14 residues. CDR3 bases: TGTGCCAGCAGCACAAGACAGGGAAACTATGGCTACACCTTC. It encodes CASSTRQGNYGYTF. Using reference TRBV11-3 and TRBJ1-2 for the parts outside the CDR3, the full variable domain is EAGVVQSPRYKIIEKKQPVAFWCNPISGHNTLYWYLQNLGQGPELLIRYENEEAVDDSQLPKDRFSAERLKGVDSTLKIQPAELGDSAVYLCASSTRQGNYGYTFGSGTRLTVV.

The CDR3 coding sequence is TGTGCCAGCAGGGACTTCTCCTACAATGAGCAGTTCTTC. It translates to CASRDFSYNEQFF. The chain couples TRBV2 to TRBJ2-1, with D tentatively TRBD2 (5 bases). Germline V CDR1 and CDR2: SNHLY, FYNNEI. CDR3 length: 13 amino acids. The V end lost 6 bases, the J end lost 0 bases, and 6 bases lay between the germline ends.

The chain recombines TRBV7-7 with TRBJ2-1; D uncertain. The CDR3 has 14 residues. V was trimmed by 1 base and J by 4 bases, leaving 8 bases between them. CDR1 is SSHAT and CDR2 is FNYEAQ in the germline V gene (reference sequence). As DNA, the CDR3 is TGTGCCAGCAGCTTAGGAACCAATTACAATGAGCAGTTCTTC. Amino acid sequence: CASSLGTNYNEQFF.

The chain carries TRBV20-1 and TRBJ2-5; D perhaps matches TRBD1 (6 bases). Germline V gene data show CDR1 as DFQATT and CDR2 as SNEGSKA (reference sequence). The CDR3 consists of 12 residues. Trimming cost V 6 bases and J 2 bases, with 10 bases left between them. The CDR3 sequence is CSAGQPQETQYF. DNA of the CDR3: TGCAGTGCCGGACAGCCTCAAGAGACCCAGTACTTC.

The genes are TRBV2 and TRBJ1-2, with D possibly TRBD1 on 6 matching bases. The CDR3 runs 14 residues. Trimming took 2 bases from V and 3 from J, leaving 10 bases between them. Looked up from germline, CDR1 is SNHLY and CDR2 is FYNNEI. The CDR3 here is CASSERAGDYGYTF. Written as DNA, the CDR3 is TGTGCCAGCAGTGAAAGGGCAGGGGACTATGGCTACACCTTC.

V usage is TRBV7-2 and J usage is TRBJ1-5; D gene ambiguous. In germline, CDR1 is SGHTA, CDR2 FQGNSA. V shed 3 bases and J shed 6 bases, with 9 bases lying between them. The CDR3 contains 13 residues. The CDR3 sequence: CASSFPGGQPQHF. The CDR3 bases are TGTGCCAGCAGCTTTCCTGGCGGTCAGCCCCAGCATTTT. The variable domain in full, completed from reference TRBV7-2 and TRBJ1-5, reads GAGVSQSPSNKVTEKGKDVELRCDPISGHTALYWYRQSLGQGLEFLIYFQGNSAPDKSGLPSDRFSAERTGGSVSTLTIQRTQQEDSAVYLCASSFPGGQPQHFGDGTRLSIL.

In its sample, this clonotype was seen a few times. This rearrangement joins TRBV7-6 to TRBJ1-6; tentatively, D is TRBD1 (5 bases). V dropped 1 base and J dropped 8 bases, with 9 bases sitting between them. Germline V gives CDR1 SGHVS, CDR2 FNYEAQ. CDR3 length: 14 residues. CDR3 amino acids: CASSLGQGYSPLHF. The CDR3 region has the DNA TGTGCCAGCAGCTTAGGGCAGGGATATTCACCCCTCCACTTT.

The chain recombines TRBV12-3 or TRBV12-4 with TRBJ1-5; 8 nucleotides line up with TRBD1. CDR3 length: 16 residues. Losses at the gene ends were 5 bases for V and 1 base for J; bases not matched to a gene: 7. The CDR3 bases are TGTGCCAGCAGTCCATGGACAGGGAACAGCAATCAGCCCCAGCATTTT. Its protein product is CASSPWTGNSNQPQHF.

V usage is TRBV18 and J usage is TRBJ1-5; 7 bases line up with TRBD1. V trimming: 5 bases; J trimming: 6 bases; junction bases outside the gene matches: 7. Looked up from germline, CDR1 is KGHSH and CDR2 is LQKENI. This CDR3 is built from 14 residues. CDR3 protein: CASSFDRELQPQHF. CDR3 in DNA: TGTGCCAGCTCATTCGACAGGGAACTTCAGCCCCAGCATTTT.

This clonotype was picked up a small number of times. The chain is built from TRBV6-1 and TRBJ1-5; 7 bases line up with TRBD1. The ends lost 7 bases at V and 7 bases at J; junction bases unmatched: 7. The germline V gene has CDR1 MNHNS and CDR2 SASEGT. The CDR3 loop spans 13 amino acids. This chain's CDR3 is CASTMDRSQPQHF. The CDR3 nucleotides are TGTGCCAGCACCATGGACAGGTCGCAGCCCCAGCATTTT.

This clonotype occurred a few times. The chain carries TRBV6-5 and TRBJ1-2, with D unresolved. The CDR3 extends over 14 amino acids. V dropped 0 bases and J dropped 6 bases, with 11 bases sitting between them. Germline V lookup: CDR1 MNHEY, CDR2 SVGAGI. CDR3 sequence (DNA): TGTGCCAGCAGTTACTCGAGGCAGTCCCATGGCTACACCTTC. This codes for CASSYSRQSHGYTF.

This chain joins TRBV28 and TRBJ2-5; tentative D call: TRBD2 (5 bases). The germline V gene has CDR1 MDHEN and CDR2 SYDVKM. Trimming took 6 bases from V and 5 from J, leaving 13 bases between them. This CDR3 contains 13 residues. Here the CDR3 reads CASRTTRGETQYF. The CDR3 nucleotides are TGTGCCAGCAGAACTACCCGAGGGGAGACCCAGTACTTC.

The V and J genes are TRBV6-1 and TRBJ2-1; 8 nucleotides line up with TRBD1. Unmatched junction bases numbered 5, after V lost 4 bases and J lost 3 bases. CDR1 MNHNS and CDR2 SASEGT come from the germline V gene. The CDR3 runs 15 residues. CDR3 in DNA: TGTGCCAGCAGTGTTACCGGGACAGGCTACAATGAGCAGTTCTTC. It translates to CASSVTGTGYNEQFF.